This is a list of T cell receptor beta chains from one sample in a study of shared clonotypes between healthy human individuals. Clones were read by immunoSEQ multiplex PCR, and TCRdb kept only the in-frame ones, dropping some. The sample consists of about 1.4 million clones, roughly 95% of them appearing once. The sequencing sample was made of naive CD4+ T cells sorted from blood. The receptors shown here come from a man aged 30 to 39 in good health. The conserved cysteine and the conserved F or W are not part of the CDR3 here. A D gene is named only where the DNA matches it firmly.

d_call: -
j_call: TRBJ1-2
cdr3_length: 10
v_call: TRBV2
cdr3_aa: ASSGQGWGYT

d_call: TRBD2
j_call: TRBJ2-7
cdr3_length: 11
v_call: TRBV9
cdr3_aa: ASRPGLVGEQY

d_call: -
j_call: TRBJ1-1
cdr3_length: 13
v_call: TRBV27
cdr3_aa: ASSPGAGLITEAF

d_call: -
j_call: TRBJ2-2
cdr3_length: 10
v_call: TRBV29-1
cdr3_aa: SASQGTGELF

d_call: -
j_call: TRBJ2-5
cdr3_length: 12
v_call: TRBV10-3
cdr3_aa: AISESYSQETQY

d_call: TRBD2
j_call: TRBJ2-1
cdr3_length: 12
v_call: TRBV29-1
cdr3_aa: SVDGLAEINEQF

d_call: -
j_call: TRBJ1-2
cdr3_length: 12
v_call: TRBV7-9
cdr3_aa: ASSLPKANYGYT

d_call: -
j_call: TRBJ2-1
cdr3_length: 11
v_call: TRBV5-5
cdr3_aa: ASSPSPMAEQF

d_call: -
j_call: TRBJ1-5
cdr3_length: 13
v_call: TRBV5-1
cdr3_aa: ASSVSGEEDQPQH

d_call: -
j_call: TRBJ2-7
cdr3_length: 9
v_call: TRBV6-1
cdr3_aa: ASRDSYVQY

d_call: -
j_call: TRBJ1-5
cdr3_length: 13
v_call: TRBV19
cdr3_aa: ASRQGHYSNQPQH

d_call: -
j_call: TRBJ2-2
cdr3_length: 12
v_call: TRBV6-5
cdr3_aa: ASSYLANTGELF

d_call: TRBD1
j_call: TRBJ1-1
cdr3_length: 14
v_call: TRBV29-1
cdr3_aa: SARDSGGLENTEAF

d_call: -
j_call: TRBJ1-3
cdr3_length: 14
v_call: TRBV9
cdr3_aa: ASSVAQASSGNTIY

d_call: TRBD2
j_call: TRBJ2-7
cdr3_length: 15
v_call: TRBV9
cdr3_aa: ASSVDNGLALVVEQY

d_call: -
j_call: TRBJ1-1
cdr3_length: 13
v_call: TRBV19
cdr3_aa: ASRAQALLNTEAF

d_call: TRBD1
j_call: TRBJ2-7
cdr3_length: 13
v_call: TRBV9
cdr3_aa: ASSVAGQAIHEQY

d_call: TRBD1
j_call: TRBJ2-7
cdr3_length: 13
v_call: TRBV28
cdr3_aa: ASSRTGVRNYEQY

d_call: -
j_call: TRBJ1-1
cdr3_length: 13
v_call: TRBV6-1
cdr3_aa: ASSPLAGSNTEAF

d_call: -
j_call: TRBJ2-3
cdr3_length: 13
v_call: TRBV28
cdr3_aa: ASRALAGVRDTQY

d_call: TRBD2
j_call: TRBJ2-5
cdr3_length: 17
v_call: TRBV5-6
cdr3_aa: ASSFSGLAGDLPTETQY

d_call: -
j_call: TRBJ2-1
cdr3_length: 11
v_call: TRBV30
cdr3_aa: AWSSGTPGEQF

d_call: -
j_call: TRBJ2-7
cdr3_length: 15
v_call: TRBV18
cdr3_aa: ASSPLGTSPTSYEQY

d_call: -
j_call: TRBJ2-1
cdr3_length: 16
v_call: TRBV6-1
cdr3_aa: ASSDSSRVGSLGNEQF

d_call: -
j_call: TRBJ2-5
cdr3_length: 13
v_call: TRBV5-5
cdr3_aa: ASSLAARARETQY

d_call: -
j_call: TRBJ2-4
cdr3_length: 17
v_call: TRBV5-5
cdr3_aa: ASSLLGSTDKFSKNIQY

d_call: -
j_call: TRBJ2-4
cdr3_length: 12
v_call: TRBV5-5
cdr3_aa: ASSFVESQDIQY

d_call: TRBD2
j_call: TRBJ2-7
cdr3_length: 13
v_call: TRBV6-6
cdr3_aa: ASRLAGGPPYEQY

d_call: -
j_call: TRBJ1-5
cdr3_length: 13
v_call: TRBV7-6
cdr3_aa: ASSLEDRWNQPQH